Below, 23 T cell receptor beta chains from the same sample are listed, as sequenced in a study of blood T cell repertoires in COVID-19. Repertoires were generated with immunoSEQ multiplex PCR, while TCRdb's copy carries only in-frame clones and drops some. This sample has 280,000 or so clones, with around 91% found just once. The sample consisted of PBMCs or T cells enriched from blood (not recorded which). The receptors derive from a woman aged 18-30 years with acute COVID-19.

The chain is built from TRBV18 and TRBJ2-1; 14 bases map to TRBD2. J gave up 8 bases and V 1 base, and 7 bases lay outside the gene matches. This CDR3 region has 17 residues. Germline V gene lookup returns CDR1 KGHSH and CDR2 LQKENI. The CDR3 sequence: CASSPRAGLAGEHEQFF. DNA of the CDR3: TGTGCCAGCTCACCACGCGCGGGACTAGCGGGAGAACATGAGCAGTTCTTC.

The chain employs TRBV28 and TRBJ2-7; 11 nucleotides align to TRBD1. CDR1 is MDHEN and CDR2 is SYDVKM in the germline V gene. The ends lost 3 bases at V and 1 base at J; junction bases unmatched: 5. CDR3 length: 16 residues. CDR3 DNA: TGTGCCAGCAGTTTGGACAGGGGGCGAAGTTCCTACGAGCAGTACTTC. Translating gives CASSLDRGRSSYEQYF.

The chain uses TRBV24-1 and TRBJ2-7; no clear D gene. The CDR3 is 11 amino acids. Germline-derived CDR1 and CDR2 are KGHDR and SFDVKD. Trimming took 6 bases from V and 6 from J, leaving 8 bases between them. The CDR3, as DNA: TGTGCCACCAGTCTCGGCGGCGAGCAGTACTTC. Its translation is CATSLGGEQYF.

This chain joins TRBV15 and TRBJ2-2; 7 nucleotides align to TRBD2. CDR3 length equals 15 residues. Germline trimming cut 3 bases from V and 5 bases from J; bases unmatched to any gene: 6. Germline CDR1 and CDR2: LNHNV and YYDKDF (reference sequence). The CDR3 coding sequence is TGTGCCACCAGCAGTACTAGCGCCCAGACCGGGGAGCTGTTTTTT. It translates to CATSSTSAQTGELFF. The complete variable domain, with remaining parts taken from reference TRBV15 and TRBJ2-2, reads DAMVIQNPRYQVTQFGKPVTLSCSQTLNHNVMYWYQQKSSQAPKLLFHYYDKDFNNEADTPDNFQSRRPNTSFCFLDIRSPGLGDTAMYLCATSSTSAQTGELFFGEGSRLTVL.

This clone was found a few times. The chain carries TRBV9 and TRBJ1-1; D is uncertain. Germline V gene lookup returns CDR1 SGDLS and CDR2 YYNGEE. The V end was cut by 4 bases, the J end by 1 base, with 11 bases between. This CDR3 is 14 amino acids long. CDR3 residues: CASSLRTENTEAFF. CDR3 DNA sequence: TGTGCCAGCAGCCTACGGACTGAGAACACTGAAGCTTTCTTT.

The chain uses TRBV11-3 and TRBJ2-1; TRBD2 matches 7 bases. Germline CDR1 and CDR2: SGHNT and YENEEA. With V trimmed by 1 base and J by 9 bases, 3 bases remained unmatched. The CDR3 totals 13 residues. CDR3 sequence (DNA): TGTGCCAGCAGCTTAGGACTAGCCTTTGAGCAGTTCTTC. Residues: CASSLGLAFEQFF.

The chain uses TRBV29-1 and TRBJ1-2; unclear D gene. Germline V lookup: CDR1 SQVTM, CDR2 ANQGSEA. V lost 4 bases to trimming and J lost 2 bases, with 5 bases between them. The CDR3 is 11 residues long. The CDR3 sequence: CSVGGNYGYTF. CDR3 DNA sequence: TGCAGCGTTGGAGGGAACTATGGCTACACCTTC.

V is TRBV6-2 or TRBV6-3 and J is TRBJ1-1; 7 bases line up with TRBD1. CDR1 is MNHEY and CDR2 is SVGEGT in the germline V gene. Trimming removed 2 bases from V and 4 bases from J; junction bases left unmatched: 7. CDR3 size: 15 residues. The CDR3 reads CASSYGDSLVTEAFF. DNA of the CDR3: TGTGCCAGCAGTTACGGGGACAGTTTAGTCACTGAAGCTTTCTTT.

The chain couples TRBV6-5 to TRBJ2-3, with D uncertain. The CDR3 is made up of 13 amino acids. Trimming took off 2 bases at V and 4 bases at J, with 7 bases between the two ends. Germline V lookup: CDR1 MNHEY, CDR2 SVGAGI. CDR3 sequence (DNA): TGTGCCAGCAGTTACGGGCTCGCAGATACGCAGTATTTT. This translates into CASSYGLADTQYF.

CDR3 residues: CASEPSTYNEQFF. The CDR3 DNA reads as TGTGCCAGCGAGCCTAGCACCTACAATGAGCAGTTCTTC. This chain joins TRBV7-9 and TRBJ2-1; D is perhaps TRBD2 (5 bases). The germline gives CDR1 SEHNR, CDR2 FQNEAQ (reference sequence). V was shortened by 8 bases and J by 2 bases, with 10 bases between the two germline ends. The CDR3 is made up of 13 amino acids. The full variable domain, in which reference TRBV7-9 and TRBJ2-1 provide the parts outside the CDR3, is DTGVSQNPRHKITKRGQNVTFRCDPISEHNRLYWYRQTLGQGPEFLTYFQNEAQLEKSRLLSDRFSAERPKGSFSTLEIQRTEQGDSAMYLCASEPSTYNEQFFGPGTRLTVL.

The genes are TRBV28 and TRBJ2-7, with 12 bases identical to TRBD2. CDR1 MDHEN and CDR2 SYDVKM come from the germline V gene. The CDR3 is 15 residues long. V shed 10 bases, J shed 2 bases, and the junction held 9 bases outside the gene matches. Here the CDR3 reads CATLAGGPRTYEQYF. The CDR3 DNA sequence: TGTGCCACCCTAGCGGGAGGGCCTAGGACCTACGAGCAGTACTTC.

A single count supports this clone. The CDR3 DNA reads TGTGCCAGCAGTTACTCGGCCCAGGGCACCTACGAGCAGTACTTC. It translates to CASSYSAQGTYEQYF. V is TRBV6-5 and J is TRBJ2-7; tentatively, D is TRBD1 (5 bases). The germline V gene encodes CDR1 MNHEY and CDR2 SVGAGI. Trimming shortened V by 0 bases and J by 2 bases, and 11 bases separated the two germline ends. The CDR3 is 15 residues long.

The chain carries TRBV30 and TRBJ1-3; D is perhaps TRBD1 (6 bases). The CDR3 loop spans 13 amino acids. The germline V gene encodes CDR1 GTSNPN and CDR2 SVGIG (reference sequence). The DNA of the CDR3 is TGTGGGGGTCAACAGGGTGCTGGAAACACCATATATTTT. This translates into CGGQQGAGNTIYF.

The gene calls are TRBV2 and TRBJ1-1; no reliable D call. The CDR3 covers 13 residues. The ends were cut back, 8 bases at V and 6 bases at J, with 16 bases in the middle. Germline CDR1 and CDR2: SNHLY and FYNNEI. The CDR3 protein is CASVTKEAAEAFF. The DNA for the CDR3 is TGTGCCAGCGTGACAAAGGAGGCGGCTGAAGCTTTCTTT.

The CDR3 sequence: CASTHPGVGVFDTF. As DNA, the CDR3 is TGTGCCAGCACCCACCCCGGGGTTGGAGTATTTGACACCTTC. The chain has TRBV6-5 and TRBJ1-2; D is ambiguous. Germline V gene data show CDR1 as MNHEY and CDR2 as SVGAGI. The ends were cut back, 7 bases at V and 12 bases at J, with 24 bases in the middle. The length of the CDR3 is 14 residues.

This clone qualifies as medium-sized. CDR3 protein: CASSLEAPSGGPLSYNEQFF. The CDR3 nucleotides are TGTGCCAGCAGCTTAGAAGCTCCTAGCGGGGGTCCCCTCTCCTACAATGAGCAGTTCTTC. The chain carries TRBV11-3 and TRBJ2-1; the match to TRBD2 covers 10 bases. CDR3 length: 20 residues. CDR1 and CDR2 from the germline V gene are SGHNT and YENEEA. Losses at the gene ends were 0 bases for V and 0 bases for J; bases not matched to a gene: 11.

This sequence joins TRBV7-3 and TRBJ1-2; the match to TRBD1 covers 7 bases. The CDR3 extends over 14 amino acids. Trimming removed 5 bases from V and 0 bases from J; junction bases left unmatched: 3. CDR1 is SGHTA and CDR2 is FQGTGA in the germline V gene. DNA of the CDR3: TGTGCCAGCAGCCCGGGGACAGCTAACTATGGCTACACCTTC. Protein: CASSPGTANYGYTF.

CDR3 bases: TGCGCCAGCAGCCAAGGGCAAGGCGGGAGGAGCTCCTACAATGAGCAGTTCTTC. This gives the protein CASSQGQGGRSSYNEQFF. The chain recombines TRBV4-1 with TRBJ2-1, with 8 bases matching TRBD2. The CDR3 totals 18 residues. Germline loops: CDR1 MGHRA, CDR2 YSYEKL. After removal of 1 base from V and 0 bases from J, the junction contained 8 bases not matched to a gene.

Here the CDR3 reads CASSLLPQGGNNEQFF. The DNA for the CDR3 is TGTGCCAGCAGCTTACTCCCACAGGGGGGGAACAATGAGCAGTTCTTC. The V and J genes are TRBV7-3 and TRBJ2-1, with D possibly being TRBD1 (8 bases). The CDR3 loop spans 16 amino acids. Germline V gene sequence: CDR1 SGHTA, CDR2 FQGTGA. V was trimmed by 2 bases and J by 5 bases, leaving 16 bases between them.

The chain has TRBV11-3 and TRBJ1-3; 7 bases match TRBD1. With V trimmed by 1 base and J by 4 bases, 7 bases remained unmatched. The CDR3 totals 16 residues. The germline CDR1 and CDR2 sequences are SGHNT and YENEEA. This chain's CDR3 is CASSLAARTGGNTIYF. The CDR3 nucleotides are TGTGCCAGCAGCTTAGCCGCGCGGACAGGAGGAAACACCATATATTTT.

The chain is built from TRBV28 and TRBJ2-5; 13 bases fit TRBD2. V trimming: 6 bases; J trimming: 2 bases; junction bases outside the gene matches: 6. The CDR3 has 16 amino acids. In germline, CDR1 is MDHEN, CDR2 SYDVKM. The CDR3 sequence is CASSQGLAGPQETQYF. The CDR3 region has the DNA TGTGCCAGCAGCCAGGGACTAGCGGGGCCACAAGAGACCCAGTACTTC.

The rearrangement joins TRBV9 to TRBJ2-2; TRBD2 matches at 9 bases. V dropped 0 bases and J dropped 5; count of bases not matched to a gene: 8. This CDR3 has 17 amino acids. From germline, CDR1 is SGDLS and CDR2 YYNGEE. CDR3 sequence reads: CASSVALLAGWTGELFF. In DNA form, the CDR3 reads TGTGCCAGCAGCGTAGCCCTACTAGCGGGTTGGACCGGGGAGCTGTTTTTT.

This chain joins TRBV2 and TRBJ2-5, with TRBD1 matching over 12 bases. CDR3 length: 16 amino acids. J lost 5 bases, V lost 7 bases, and 11 bases had no gene match. Per germline, CDR1 SNHLY and CDR2 FYNNEI. In DNA form, the CDR3 reads TGTGCCAGCACCCCTGGTCTGGGACAGGGGGCTGAGACCCAGTACTTC. Translated, it gives CASTPGLGQGAETQYF.